This T cell receptor (beta chain) emerged from a study of blood T cell repertoires in COVID-19. Study overall: Acute-phase and convalescent COVID-19 samples originated in the United States, Italy and Spain. T cells, B-cell-depleted T cells, or PBMCs provided the cDNA or gDNA that served as material.

The assay was immunoSEQ multiplex PCR, and TCRdb's table has in-frame clones only and misses some. This sample has 100,000 or so clones, with about nine tenths found just once. Germline loops: CDR1 MGHRA, CDR2 YSYEKL. The CDR3 totals 16 residues. Trimming cost V 2 bases and J 5 bases; bases outside gene matches: 9. The sequence was collected from a man aged 55-75 years with acute or convalescent COVID-19. The sequencing sample was made of peripheral blood. V gene TRBV4-1 combines with J gene TRBJ2-7; 10 bases are a match to TRBD2. The CDR3 loop reads CASSQLWSGRAHEQYF. The CDR3 nucleotides read TGCGCCAGCAGCCAATTATGGAGCGGGAGGGCCCACGAGCAGTACTTC.